The subject of this entry is one TCR beta chain. Clones were read by immunoSEQ multiplex PCR, and TCRdb kept only the in-frame ones, dropping some. The profile shows some 420,000 clones, around 89% of them singletons. These data are taken from a study of Ad26.COV2.S vaccination and SARS-CoV-2 variants. About the research overall: The donor was enrolled in the Ad26.COV2.S arm of the COV1001 trial.

The CDR3 contains 13 residues. The V and J ends lost 5 bases and 4 bases respectively, with 11 bases between them. Germline V CDR1 and CDR2: MNHEY, SMNVEV (reference sequence). Noted treatment: some 20 received Ad26.COV2.S at low or high dose, single or two shots; roughly 5 received placebo; per-sample allocation not given. Day 63 following the first vaccine or placebo injection was when the samples were taken. The sequence was obtained from a person between 18 and 65 years old who received the Ad26.COV2.S COVID-19 vaccine or a placebo. The chain employs TRBV27 and TRBJ1-1; weak D call: TRBD1 (5 bases). Here the sequenced sample was peripheral blood, taken in a trial of Ad26.COV2.S vaccine versus placebo. The CDR3 DNA sequence: TGTGCCAGCAGTACAGGCGGTGGCACTGAAGCTTTCTTT. Translation: CASSTGGGTEAFF.